Listed below are T cell receptor beta chains from one sample, sequenced in a study of patients and donors after allogeneic stem cell transplantation. TCRdb ran MiXCR on the RT-PCR reads and lists one entry per CDR3 protein. The sample has hundreds of thousands of distinct CDR3 sequences, 15% to 20% seen once. Sequenced: blood, either unsorted or a sorted T cell fraction (not recorded which). The origin of the receptors is a human donor who was either an allogeneic HSCT recipient or a stem cell or donor lymphocyte infusion donor (not recorded which). It is not recorded whose cells these are; they may come from a transplant donor. CDR3s include the opening cysteine and the closing phenylalanine or tryptophan. Each record gives: clone size, D gene, V gene, J gene, CDR3 length, CDR3 protein, CDR3 DNA. A D gene is named only where the DNA matches it firmly. The size of a clone is reported for some rows only, either as once, few or many, or as a class for expanded clones.

clone_size: few; d_call: TRBD2; v_call: TRBV12-3/TRBV12-4; j_call: TRBJ2-2; cdr3_length: 14; cdr3_aa: CASSFLGGAGELFF; cdr3_nt: TGTGCCAGCAGTTTCCTGGGGGGGGCCGGGGAGCTGTTTTTT
clone_size: .; d_call: TRBD2; v_call: TRBV7-3; j_call: TRBJ2-3; cdr3_length: 15; cdr3_aa: CASQERGGRGDTQYF; cdr3_nt: TGTGCCAGTCAAGAGCGGGGGGGCCGTGGAGATACGCAGTATTTT
clone_size: few; d_call: .; v_call: TRBV28; j_call: TRBJ1-6; cdr3_length: 12; cdr3_aa: CASTLGNSPLHF; cdr3_nt: TGTGCCAGCACCCTCGGGAATTCACCCCTCCACTTT
clone_size: few; d_call: .; v_call: TRBV7-9; j_call: TRBJ2-7; cdr3_length: 14; cdr3_aa: CASSRFDRAYEQYF; cdr3_nt: TGTGCCAGCAGCCGATTCGACAGAGCCTACGAGCAGTACTTC
clone_size: many; d_call: TRBD2; v_call: TRBV5-6; j_call: TRBJ2-2; cdr3_length: 17; cdr3_aa: CASSLRRLAGAGGELFF; cdr3_nt: TGTGCCAGCAGCCTCAGAAGACTAGCGGGAGCCGGCGGGGAGCTGTTTTTT
clone_size: .; d_call: TRBD2; v_call: TRBV12-3/TRBV12-4; j_call: TRBJ2-7; cdr3_length: 15; cdr3_aa: CASSLRREGPYEQYF; cdr3_nt: TGTGCCAGCAGTTTACGGCGGGAGGGCCCCTACGAGCAGTACTTC
clone_size: few; d_call: TRBD1; v_call: TRBV7-2; j_call: TRBJ1-4; cdr3_length: 16; cdr3_aa: CASSRGQGPPNEKLFF; cdr3_nt: TGTGCCAGCAGCCGGGGACAGGGGCCGCCTAATGAAAAACTGTTTTTT
clone_size: few; d_call: TRBD1; v_call: TRBV10-3; j_call: TRBJ2-5; cdr3_length: 16; cdr3_aa: CAISERAGQGDETQYF; cdr3_nt: TGTGCCATCAGTGAGCGGGCTGGACAGGGTGACGAGACCCAGTACTTC
clone_size: many; d_call: .; v_call: TRBV12-3/TRBV12-4; j_call: TRBJ2-7; cdr3_length: 12; cdr3_aa: CASSFGSYEQYF; cdr3_nt: TGTGCCAGCAGTTTCGGCTCCTACGAGCAGTACTTC
clone_size: .; d_call: .; v_call: TRBV19; j_call: TRBJ2-3; cdr3_length: 13; cdr3_aa: CASSMTRTDTQYF; cdr3_nt: TGTGCCAGTAGCATGACAAGAACAGATACGCAGTATTTT
clone_size: .; d_call: .; v_call: TRBV2; j_call: TRBJ2-1; cdr3_length: 15; cdr3_aa: CASSEYGGVIDEQFF; cdr3_nt: TGTGCCAGCAGTGAATACGGCGGGGTAATCGATGAGCAGTTCTTC
clone_size: few; d_call: .; v_call: TRBV28; j_call: TRBJ1-5; cdr3_length: 18; cdr3_aa: CASSLRSGGRGFNQPQHF; cdr3_nt: TGTGCCAGCAGTTTAAGGTCGGGGGGCAGGGGATTTAATCAGCCCCAGCATTTT
clone_size: .; d_call: .; v_call: TRBV9; j_call: TRBJ2-5; cdr3_length: 14; cdr3_aa: CASSVGWAGAIQYF; cdr3_nt: TGTGCCAGCAGCGTAGGGTGGGCGGGGGCAATCCAGTACTTC
clone_size: few; d_call: .; v_call: TRBV15; j_call: TRBJ2-1; cdr3_length: 17; cdr3_aa: CATSRVRTIGGRNEQFF; cdr3_nt: TGTGCCACCAGCAGAGTAAGAACCATCGGGGGCCGCAATGAGCAGTTCTTC
clone_size: .; d_call: .; v_call: TRBV6-5; j_call: TRBJ2-7; cdr3_length: 11; cdr3_aa: CASSRGTGQYF; cdr3_nt: TGTGCCAGCTCGCGAGGGACGGGGCAGTACTTC
clone_size: few; d_call: .; v_call: TRBV20-1; j_call: TRBJ2-7; cdr3_length: 14; cdr3_aa: CSATGLTISYEQYF; cdr3_nt: TGCAGTGCCACGGGACTCACTATCTCCTACGAGCAGTACTTC
clone_size: few; d_call: .; v_call: TRBV7-3; j_call: TRBJ2-2; cdr3_length: 13; cdr3_aa: CASSHINTGELFF; cdr3_nt: TGTGCCAGCAGCCATATAAACACCGGGGAGCTGTTTTTT
clone_size: .; d_call: .; v_call: TRBV5-8; j_call: TRBJ1-5; cdr3_length: 16; cdr3_aa: CASSFRTDLSNQPQHF; cdr3_nt: TGTGCCAGCAGCTTCCGGACAGACCTTAGCAATCAGCCCCAGCATTTT
clone_size: .; d_call: .; v_call: TRBV3-1; j_call: TRBJ1-3; cdr3_length: 15; cdr3_aa: CASSQDGNTGNTIYF; cdr3_nt: TGTGCCAGCAGCCAAGATGGAAACACTGGAAACACCATATATTTT
clone_size: .; d_call: TRBD1; v_call: TRBV20-1; j_call: TRBJ2-7; cdr3_length: 14; cdr3_aa: CSARVRTGRYEQYF; cdr3_nt: TGCAGTGCTAGAGTACGGACAGGGAGGTACGAGCAGTACTTC
clone_size: many; d_call: TRBD2; v_call: TRBV3-1; j_call: TRBJ2-1; cdr3_length: 16; cdr3_aa: CASSLHTSGRNNEQFF; cdr3_nt: TGTGCCAGCAGCCTCCATACTAGCGGGAGAAATAATGAGCAGTTCTTC
clone_size: .; d_call: TRBD1; v_call: TRBV7-9; j_call: TRBJ2-4; cdr3_length: 15; cdr3_aa: CASSSTGGGGNIQYF; cdr3_nt: TGTGCCAGCAGCTCAACAGGGGGTGGCGGGAACATTCAGTACTTC
clone_size: few; d_call: .; v_call: TRBV9; j_call: TRBJ2-5; cdr3_length: 15; cdr3_aa: CASSVEIGRGETQYF; cdr3_nt: TGTGCCAGCAGCGTAGAAATCGGGAGAGGGGAGACCCAGTACTTC
clone_size: few; d_call: TRBD2; v_call: TRBV20-1; j_call: TRBJ2-1; cdr3_length: 15; cdr3_aa: CSARDGAGDANEQFF; cdr3_nt: TGCAGTGCTAGAGATGGAGCGGGAGATGCCAATGAGCAGTTCTTC